This is a list of T cell receptor beta chains from one sample in a study of T cells after posttransplantation cyclophosphamide. Some clones are missing from TCRdb's copy, which holds only in-frame ones; the method was immunoSEQ multiplex PCR. The sample shows some 64,000 clones, roughly 93% of them seen only once. Input material: PBMCs. These receptors all come from a young woman in good health and a related stem cell transplant donor. The CDR3 runs from the conserved cysteine through the conserved F or W. D genes are given only for firm matches. Clone sizes are given selectively: once, few, many, or a class where the clone is expanded.

abundance: NA
d_gene: TRBD1
v_gene: TRBV25-1
j_gene: TRBJ2-3
CDR3aa: CASSYLGQGTDTQYF
CDR3nt: TGTGCCAGCAGCTACTTGGGACAGGGCACAGATACGCAGTATTTT

abundance: NA
d_gene: NA
v_gene: TRBV6-5
j_gene: TRBJ2-7
CDR3aa: CASSRPAAYEQYF
CDR3nt: TGTGCCAGCAGTCGCCCCGCGGCCTACGAGCAGTACTTC

abundance: NA
d_gene: NA
v_gene: TRBV7-2
j_gene: TRBJ1-5
CDR3aa: CASSLVPQSNQPQHF
CDR3nt: TGTGCCAGCAGCTTAGTTCCACAGAGTAATCAGCCCCAGCATTTT

abundance: NA
d_gene: NA
v_gene: TRBV28
j_gene: TRBJ2-7
CDR3aa: CASSFNGGEQYF
CDR3nt: TGTGCCAGCAGTTTCAATGGGGGCGAGCAGTACTTC

abundance: NA
d_gene: NA
v_gene: TRBV27
j_gene: TRBJ1-6
CDR3aa: CASSRTSGPLSNSPLHF
CDR3nt: TGTGCCAGCAGTAGGACCTCTGGACCTCTTTCGAATTCACCCCTCCACTTT

abundance: NA
d_gene: NA
v_gene: TRBV27
j_gene: TRBJ2-3
CDR3aa: CASSELPRDTQYF
CDR3nt: TGTGCCAGCAGCGAGCTTCCGAGAGATACGCAGTATTTT

abundance: NA
d_gene: NA
v_gene: TRBV7-7
j_gene: TRBJ1-1
CDR3aa: CASSLDKNTEAFF
CDR3nt: TGTGCCAGCAGCTTAGACAAGAACACTGAAGCTTTCTTT

abundance: few
d_gene: NA
v_gene: TRBV29-1
j_gene: TRBJ2-4
CDR3aa: CSVVGGGGRLAKNIQYF
CDR3nt: TGCAGCGTTGTGGGGGGTGGTGGGCGGCTAGCCAAAAACATTCAGTACTTC

abundance: NA
d_gene: NA
v_gene: TRBV7-2
j_gene: TRBJ2-3
CDR3aa: CASSLRRGSTDTQYF
CDR3nt: TGTGCCAGCAGCTTAAGAAGGGGTAGCACAGATACGCAGTATTTT

abundance: NA
d_gene: NA
v_gene: TRBV7-2
j_gene: TRBJ1-2
CDR3aa: CASSPKAEHNNYGYTF
CDR3nt: TGTGCCAGCAGCCCCAAGGCGGAACATAATAACTATGGCTACACCTTC

abundance: NA
d_gene: TRBD1
v_gene: TRBV6-5
j_gene: TRBJ2-3
CDR3aa: CASKLGQSTDTQYF
CDR3nt: TGTGCCAGCAAATTGGGACAGTCCACAGATACGCAGTATTTT

abundance: once
d_gene: TRBD1
v_gene: TRBV15
j_gene: TRBJ2-5
CDR3aa: CATSGGDRGPWYQETQYF
CDR3nt: TGTGCCACCAGTGGGGGGGACAGGGGGCCATGGTACCAAGAGACCCAGTACTTC

abundance: NA
d_gene: NA
v_gene: TRBV15
j_gene: TRBJ2-7
CDR3aa: CATSRERGPLDEQYF
CDR3nt: TGTGCCACCAGCAGAGAACGCGGCCCGTTGGACGAGCAGTACTTC

abundance: NA
d_gene: TRBD1
v_gene: TRBV4-2
j_gene: TRBJ2-3
CDR3aa: CASSQDPGQGTQYF
CDR3nt: TGTGCCAGCAGCCAAGATCCGGGACAGGGTACGCAGTATTTT

abundance: NA
d_gene: TRBD1
v_gene: TRBV5-4
j_gene: TRBJ1-1
CDR3aa: CASSQGQPSNTEAFF
CDR3nt: TGTGCCAGCAGCCAGGGACAGCCTTCGAACACTGAAGCTTTCTTT

abundance: NA
d_gene: NA
v_gene: TRBV18
j_gene: TRBJ1-4
CDR3aa: CASSPLNFRVSVEKLFF
CDR3nt: TGTGCCAGCTCACCTTTGAATTTCCGGGTGTCGGTGGAAAAACTGTTTTTT

abundance: NA
d_gene: TRBD1
v_gene: TRBV10-3
j_gene: TRBJ1-2
CDR3aa: CAISGDRGYGYTF
CDR3nt: TGTGCCATCAGTGGGGACAGGGGTTATGGCTACACCTTC

abundance: NA
d_gene: NA
v_gene: TRBV28
j_gene: TRBJ2-7
CDR3aa: CASSLGHPRYEQYF
CDR3nt: TGTGCCAGCAGTTTAGGACACCCCAGGTACGAGCAGTACTTC

abundance: NA
d_gene: NA
v_gene: TRBV6-1
j_gene: TRBJ2-1
CDR3aa: CASSERGEKKRNEQFF
CDR3nt: TGTGCCAGCAGTGAAAGGGGAGAGAAGAAAAGGAATGAGCAGTTCTTC

abundance: NA
d_gene: NA
v_gene: TRBV5-1
j_gene: TRBJ2-2
CDR3aa: CASSLGANTGELFF
CDR3nt: TGCGCCAGCAGCTTGGGTGCGAACACCGGGGAGCTGTTTTTT

abundance: NA
d_gene: NA
v_gene: TRBV5-4
j_gene: TRBJ1-2
CDR3aa: CASSLWNRVYGYTF
CDR3nt: TGTGCCAGCAGCTTGTGGAACAGGGTCTATGGCTACACCTTC

abundance: once
d_gene: NA
v_gene: TRBV4-2
j_gene: TRBJ2-7
CDR3aa: CASSQEYTQSSYEQYF
CDR3nt: TGTGCCAGCAGCCAAGAATACACCCAAAGCTCCTACGAGCAGTACTTC

abundance: NA
d_gene: TRBD1
v_gene: TRBV28
j_gene: TRBJ1-4
CDR3aa: CASSSGQGYNEKLFF
CDR3nt: TGTGCCAGCAGCTCCGGACAGGGTTATAATGAAAAACTGTTTTTT

abundance: NA
d_gene: TRBD1
v_gene: TRBV28
j_gene: TRBJ2-1
CDR3aa: CASNQGVRGEQFF
CDR3nt: TGTGCCAGCAACCAGGGGGTTAGAGGTGAGCAGTTCTTC

abundance: NA
d_gene: TRBD1
v_gene: TRBV7-2
j_gene: TRBJ1-1
CDR3aa: CASSEDRGSTEAFF
CDR3nt: TGTGCCAGCAGCGAAGACAGGGGATCGACTGAAGCTTTCTTT

abundance: NA
d_gene: TRBD1
v_gene: TRBV6-5
j_gene: TRBJ1-1
CDR3aa: CASSNRDRVGIF
CDR3nt: TGTGCCAGCAGTAACCGGGACAGGGTTGGGATCTTT

abundance: NA
d_gene: TRBD1
v_gene: TRBV7-2
j_gene: TRBJ1-6
CDR3aa: CASSWTGRNSPLHF
CDR3nt: TGTGCCAGCAGTTGGACAGGGCGAAATTCACCCCTCCACTTT

abundance: NA
d_gene: NA
v_gene: TRBV5-1
j_gene: TRBJ1-1
CDR3aa: CASSPGGTMNTEAFF
CDR3nt: TGCGCCAGCAGCCCGGGGGGCACGATGAACACTGAAGCTTTCTTT

abundance: NA
d_gene: NA
v_gene: TRBV4-2
j_gene: TRBJ2-7
CDR3aa: CASSQDRGRRGEQYF
CDR3nt: TGTGCCAGCAGCCAAGATCGTGGCAGGCGAGGGGAGCAGTACTTC

abundance: NA
d_gene: NA
v_gene: TRBV29-1
j_gene: TRBJ1-1
CDR3aa: CSVAEVLNTEAFF
CDR3nt: TGCAGCGTTGCTGAGGTCTTGAACACTGAAGCTTTCTTT

abundance: NA
d_gene: TRBD1
v_gene: TRBV11-3
j_gene: TRBJ1-6
CDR3aa: CASSSSRGYHNSPLHF
CDR3nt: TGTGCCAGCAGCTCATCCAGGGGGTATCATAATTCACCCCTCCACTTT

abundance: NA
d_gene: TRBD2
v_gene: TRBV5-1
j_gene: TRBJ2-1
CDR3aa: CASSYGTSGYNEQFF
CDR3nt: TGCGCCAGCAGCTACGGGACTAGCGGCTACAATGAGCAGTTCTTC

abundance: NA
d_gene: NA
v_gene: TRBV4-1
j_gene: TRBJ2-3
CDR3aa: CASSQTIGTQYF
CDR3nt: TGCGCCAGCAGCCAAACGATAGGAACGCAGTATTTT